The clone carrying this T cell receptor (beta chain) has a single count. Its specificity is not known. This sample was included in a study of shared clonotypes between healthy human individuals. CD45RO-negative, CCR7-selected cells formed the naive CD8 fraction, which excluded terminally differentiated effector memory CD45RA+ cells. This table comes from immunoSEQ multiplex PCR, and its TCRdb copy is limited to in-frame clones, with some not included. The top ten hold roughly 1% of the sample, which has about 2 million clones, around 96% seen once. Broader study findings: Shared clonotypes across all four donors exceeded non-shared ones in generation probability. There were few donors, and this limited the genetic and exposure-history diversity represented. Sampling included only blood; tissue repertoires likely differ. Rarefaction demonstrated incomplete sorted-subset sequencing despite large depth.

V lost 4 bases, J lost 4 bases, and 14 bases lay in between. Germline V gene sequence: CDR1 WSHSY, CDR2 SAAADI. The CDR3 sequence is 14 residues long. The genes are TRBV10-2 and TRBJ2-7; D perhaps matches TRBD2 (6 bases). The sample comprised naive CD8+ T cells sorted from blood. This TCR came from a man between 18 and 35 years old in good health. CDR3 region: CASSGGTQLYEQYF. CDR3 sequence (DNA): TGCGCCAGCAGTGGGGGGACTCAACTTTACGAGCAGTACTTC.